The sequence of this T cell receptor (beta chain) was determined in a study of T-cell reconstitution after alpha-beta-depleted transplantation in children. Study-wide findings and caveats: T-cell counts and diversity at one year post-transplant came mainly from newly produced T cells. About two months after transplant, alpha-beta T cells reportedly came from several hundred expanded graft clones.

In regard to this clonotype: What it binds is unknown.

Trimming pared 2 bases from V and 7 bases from J, leaving 19 bases between. The CDR3 consists of 16 residues. Germline-derived CDR1 and CDR2 are SGHRS and YFSETQ. TCRbeta library construction was performed incorporating unique molecular identifiers. TCRdb itself ran the PCR reads through MiXCR, one entry per CDR3 protein. The sample carries about a million distinct CDR3 sequences, about 26% recorded once. The receptor's source is a boy in the first two years of life who had a stem cell transplant for SCID, so the T cells may come from the graft donor. J is TRBJ2-1 and V is TRBV5-1; D could derive from TRBD1 or TRBD2 (5 bases each). The sample here was PBMCs, mostly from graft donor cells, taken 360 days after TCRalphabeta/CD19-depleted stem cell transplant. The CDR3 bases are TGCGCCAGCAGCTTTTGGTTGAAGGGTTGGGGGAATGAGCAGTTCTTC. It encodes CASSFWLKGWGNEQFF.